Below, 21 T cell receptor beta chains from the same sample are listed, as sequenced in a study of T cell changes during pregnancy in multiple sclerosis. Method: immunoSEQ multiplex PCR; TCRdb's copy keeps in-frame clones and lacks some. Among fewer than 75,000 clones listed, over 75% were seen once. Specimen: CD8+ T cells from peripheral blood mononuclear cells, collected before pregnancy. Source of these receptors: a female donor with multiple sclerosis, enrolled in a pregnancy study.

The chain has TRBV6-5 and TRBJ1-6; no clear D gene. The CDR3 has 13 residues. Germline values: CDR1 MNHEY, CDR2 SVGAGI. V was shortened by 7 bases and J by 12 bases, with 16 bases between the two germline ends. CDR3 region: CASKVQTMGPLHF. The DNA for the CDR3 is TGTGCCAGCAAGGTCCAGACAATGGGACCCCTCCACTTT.

The rearrangement joins TRBV10-2 to TRBJ1-5; weak D call: TRBD1 (5 bases). Trimming removed 8 bases at V and 4 bases at J, with 18 bases between. The CDR3 loop spans 15 amino acids. Germline CDR1 WSHSY, CDR2 SAAADI. Here the CDR3 DNA reads TGCGCCAGCTCACCTTTGGGGGGGGAAAATCAGCCCCAGCATTTT. Protein product: CASSPLGGENQPQHF.

The chain recombines TRBV6-1 with TRBJ1-4; D remains unclear. The germline V gene encodes CDR1 MNHNS and CDR2 SASEGT. Trimming took off 5 bases at V and 0 bases at J, with 10 bases between the two ends. This CDR3 contains 15 residues. This CDR3 is CASSSPRTTNEKLFF. CDR3 bases: TGTGCCAGCAGTAGCCCTAGAACAACTAATGAAAAACTGTTTTTT.

This clone came up once. The CDR3 coding sequence is TGTGCCAGCAGCTTATCTGAGTCCGAGGGTGGCTACACCTTC. It specifies CASSLSESEGGYTF. The rearrangement uses TRBV7-9 and TRBJ1-2; D uncertain. With 2 bases removed from V and 7 bases from J, the gap between germline ends came to 14 bases. Germline V lookup: CDR1 SEHNR, CDR2 FQNEAQ (reference sequence). The CDR3 spans 14 residues.

The gene calls are TRBV5-8 and TRBJ1-3, with D possibly being TRBD1 (5 bases). The CDR3 extends over 15 amino acids. V was pared by 4 bases and J by 0 bases, with 11 bases between. Per germline, CDR1 SGHTS and CDR2 YDEGEE. The CDR3 sequence is CASSADSSSGNTIYF. CDR3 nucleotides: TGTGCCAGCAGCGCTGACAGCAGCTCTGGAAACACCATATATTTT.

The chain employs TRBV19 and TRBJ1-1; 10 nucleotides align to TRBD1. After removal of 4 bases from V and 5 bases from J, the junction contained 4 bases not matched to a gene. This CDR3 spans 14 amino acids. Germline assignment: CDR1 LNHDA and CDR2 SQIVND (reference sequence). The CDR3, as DNA: TGTGCCAGTAGTACCGGACAGGGGGGAACTGAAGCTTTCTTT. It yields the protein CASSTGQGGTEAFF.

The chain recombines TRBV7-6 with TRBJ2-1; 8 positions match TRBD2. This CDR3 spans 15 amino acids. In germline, CDR1 is SGHVS, CDR2 FNYEAQ. The V and J ends lost 1 base and 4 bases, in that order; junction bases with no gene match: 3. The CDR3 loop reads CASSLGTSTYNEQFF. The CDR3 region has the DNA TGTGCCAGCAGCTTAGGGACTAGCACTTACAATGAGCAGTTCTTC.

V gene TRBV4-1 combines with J gene TRBJ2-1; D is ambiguous. Germline lookup yields CDR1 MGHRA and CDR2 YSYEKL. V was cut by 0 bases and J by 5 bases, with 2 bases left in between. There are 12 residues in the CDR3. CDR3 loop: CASSQDNNEQFF. The DNA for the CDR3 is TGCGCCAGCAGCCAAGACAACAATGAGCAGTTCTTC.

This chain uses TRBV9 with TRBJ1-5, with a weak D call TRBD1 (5 bases). V lost 9 bases and J lost 4, with 14 bases in between. The CDR3 contains 13 residues. Germline CDR1 SGDLS, CDR2 YYNGEE. CDR3 DNA: TGTGCCAACCCGCAGGGCCGGAATCAGCCCCAGCATTTT. It is translated as CANPQGRNQPQHF. Full variable domain (remainder filled in from reference TRBV9 and TRBJ1-5): DSGVTQTPKHLITATGQRVTLRCSPRSGDLSVYWYQQSLDQGLQFLIQYYNGEERAKGNILERFSAQQFPDLHSELNLSSLELGDSALYFCANPQGRNQPQHFGDGTRLSIL.

The rearrangement links TRBV2 to TRBJ2-7; D might be TRBD2 (5 bases). The germline V gene has CDR1 SNHLY and CDR2 FYNNEI. The CDR3 is 15 residues long. V lost 3 bases to trimming and J lost 5 bases, with 17 bases between them. CDR3 DNA: TGTGCCAGCAGTGATTTAAGATCGGGGTCCCACGAGCAGTACTTC. Amino acids: CASSDLRSGSHEQYF.

The J gene is TRBJ2-7, the V gene TRBV19; tentatively, D is TRBD2 (6 bases). This CDR3 region has 14 residues. CDR1 and CDR2 from the germline V gene are LNHDA and SQIVND (reference sequence). V dropped 6 bases and J dropped 6 bases, with 18 bases sitting between them. CDR3 amino acids: CASSRGPGLLEQYF. CDR3 coding DNA: TGTGCCAGTAGCCGAGGACCGGGACTGCTCGAGCAGTACTTC.

A note on this clone: An end of the junction does not agree with germline; a read error may underlie this. Other DNA sequences in this specimen translate into the identical CDR3. This sequence joins TRBV13 and TRBJ1-1, with D possibly being TRBD1 (5 bases). This CDR3 region has 13 residues. Germline values: CDR1 PRHDT, CDR2 FYEKMQ (reference sequence). CDR3 nucleotides: TGCGCCAGCAGCTTAGAGGGGCCAACTGAAGCTTTCTTT. It encodes CASSLEGPTEAFF.

This clone was observed a handful of times. The chain couples TRBV6-4 to TRBJ1-6, with TRBD1 matching over 10 bases. Germline loops: CDR1 MRHNA, CDR2 SNTAGT. V lost 6 bases and J lost 9; bases outside the gene matches: 2. There are 13 residues in the CDR3. DNA for the CDR3: TGTGCCAGCAGCCGGGACAGGGGTTCACCCCTCCACTTT. Protein: CASSRDRGSPLHF.

V is TRBV10-3 and J is TRBJ2-3, with D perhaps TRBD2 (5 bases). Germline V CDR1 and CDR2: ENHRY, SYGVKD. CDR3 length: 15 amino acids. V dropped 7 bases and J dropped 5 bases, with 19 bases sitting between them. The CDR3 reads CAIMSPGEGGDTQYF. The DNA for the CDR3 is TGTGCCATCATGTCTCCCGGGGAAGGCGGAGATACGCAGTATTTT.

The chain combines TRBV7-9 with TRBJ2-2; tentative D call: TRBD1 (6 bases). V lost 7 bases and J 0 bases, leaving 15 bases between the germline ends. Germline V lookup: CDR1 SEHNR, CDR2 FQNEAQ (reference sequence). The CDR3 length is 16 residues. The DNA for the CDR3 is TGTGCCAGCAACCCCCTTGACAGGCCGAACACCGGGGAGCTGTTTTTT. Its protein product is CASNPLDRPNTGELFF.

The chain employs TRBV27 and TRBJ1-5; 8 bases are shared with TRBD1. Trimming removed 5 bases from V and 3 bases from J; junction bases left unmatched: 9. The germline V gene encodes CDR1 MNHEY and CDR2 SMNVEV (reference sequence). CDR3 length: 16 residues. The chain's CDR3 is CASSTRQGRFNQPQHF. The DNA for the CDR3 is TGTGCCAGCAGTACCCGACAGGGGCGATTCAATCAGCCCCAGCATTTT.

V is TRBV28 and J is TRBJ1-5; possibly TRBD1 for D (6 bases). The CDR3 extends over 17 amino acids. Germline values: CDR1 MDHEN, CDR2 SYDVKM. Trimming took 5 bases from V and 4 from J, leaving 21 bases between them. CDR3 residues: CASSPPGDGLRNQPQHF. The CDR3 DNA reads as TGTGCCAGCAGTCCTCCAGGGGATGGTCTTAGGAATCAGCCCCAGCATTTT.

This clone occurred once. The chain uses TRBV9 and TRBJ2-1, with 9 bases matching TRBD2. Looked up from germline, CDR1 is SGDLS and CDR2 is YYNGEE. This CDR3 is built from 15 residues. The V gene end was trimmed by 6 bases and the J gene end by 4 bases; junction bases not matched to a gene: 8. CDR3 region: CASNAAGGLYNEQFF. CDR3 DNA sequence: TGTGCCAGCAACGCCGCGGGGGGGCTGTACAATGAGCAGTTCTTC.

The J gene is TRBJ2-7, the V gene TRBV7-6; 9 bases agree with TRBD1. Trimming took 1 base from V and 7 from J; bases not matched to a gene: 14. This CDR3 comprises 17 residues. CDR1 is SGHVS, CDR2 FNYEAQ, per germline. CDR3 DNA sequence: TGTGCCAGCAGCTTAGAAGGGACAGGGAGCACTCGAAGGGAGCAGTACTTC. Protein product: CASSLEGTGSTRREQYF.

The chain combines TRBV2 with TRBJ2-1; TRBD1 is a possible D gene (6 bases). Germline V gives CDR1 SNHLY, CDR2 FYNNEI. V shed 6 bases and J shed 6 bases, with 27 bases lying between them. This CDR3 has 18 residues. The DNA for the CDR3 is TGTGCCAGCAGCGGGATCCTTACTGACAGGTTTCGGGTCAATGAGCAGTTCTTC. Its translation: CASSGILTDRFRVNEQFF.

This clone has ten or more counts. The chain employs TRBV10-3 and TRBJ2-5; 14 bases line up with TRBD2. The trim removed 0 bases at V and 5 bases at J, leaving 8 bases unmatched. CDR1 ENHRY and CDR2 SYGVKD come from the germline V gene. The CDR3 length is 18 residues. The CDR3 region has the DNA TGTGCCATCAGTGAGTCGCTCGGGACTAGCGGGGGTCGGGAGACCCAGTACTTC. Encoded protein: CAISESLGTSGGRETQYF.